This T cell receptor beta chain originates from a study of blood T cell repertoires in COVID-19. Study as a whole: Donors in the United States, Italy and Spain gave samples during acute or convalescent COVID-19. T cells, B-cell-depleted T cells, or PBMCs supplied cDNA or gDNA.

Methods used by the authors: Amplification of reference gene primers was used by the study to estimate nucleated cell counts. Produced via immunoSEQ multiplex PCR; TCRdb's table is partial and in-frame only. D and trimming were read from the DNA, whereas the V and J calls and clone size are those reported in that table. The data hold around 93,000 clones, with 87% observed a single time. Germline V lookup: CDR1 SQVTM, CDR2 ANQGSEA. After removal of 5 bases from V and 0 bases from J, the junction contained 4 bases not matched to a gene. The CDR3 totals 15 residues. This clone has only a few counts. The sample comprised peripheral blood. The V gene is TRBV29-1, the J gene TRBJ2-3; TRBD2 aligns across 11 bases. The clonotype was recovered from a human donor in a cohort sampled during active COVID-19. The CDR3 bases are TGCAGCGTTCAAGGGACTAGCGGAAGCACAGATACGCAGTATTTT. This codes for CSVQGTSGSTDTQYF.